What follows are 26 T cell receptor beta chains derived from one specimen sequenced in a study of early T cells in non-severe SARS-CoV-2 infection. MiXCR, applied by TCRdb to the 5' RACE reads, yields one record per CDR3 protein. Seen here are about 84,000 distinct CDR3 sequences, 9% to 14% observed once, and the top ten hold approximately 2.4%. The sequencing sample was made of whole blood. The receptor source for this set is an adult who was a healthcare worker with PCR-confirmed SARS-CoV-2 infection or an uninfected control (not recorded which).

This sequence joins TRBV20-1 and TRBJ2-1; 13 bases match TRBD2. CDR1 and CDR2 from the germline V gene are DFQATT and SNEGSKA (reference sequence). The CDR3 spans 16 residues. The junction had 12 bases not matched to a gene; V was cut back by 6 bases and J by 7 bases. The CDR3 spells CSATLLAGGMGNEQFF. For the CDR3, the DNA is TGCAGTGCCACACTACTAGCGGGAGGGATGGGAAATGAGCAGTTCTTC.

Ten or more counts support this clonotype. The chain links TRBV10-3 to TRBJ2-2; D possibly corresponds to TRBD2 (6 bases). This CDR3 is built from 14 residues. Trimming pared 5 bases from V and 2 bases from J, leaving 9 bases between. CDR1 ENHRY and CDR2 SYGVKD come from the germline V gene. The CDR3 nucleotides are TGTGCCATCAGTCTTAGCGGAAACACCGGGGAGCTGTTTTTT. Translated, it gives CAISLSGNTGELFF.

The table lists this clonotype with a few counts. CDR3: CSVEDLRGYGYTF. The CDR3 nucleotides are TGCAGCGTTGAAGATCTTCGGGGCTATGGCTACACCTTC. This chain joins TRBV29-1 and TRBJ1-2; no firm D call. V was shortened by 0 bases and J by 4 bases, with 9 bases between the two germline ends. The CDR3 extends over 13 amino acids. Germline CDR1 and CDR2: SQVTM and ANQGSEA.

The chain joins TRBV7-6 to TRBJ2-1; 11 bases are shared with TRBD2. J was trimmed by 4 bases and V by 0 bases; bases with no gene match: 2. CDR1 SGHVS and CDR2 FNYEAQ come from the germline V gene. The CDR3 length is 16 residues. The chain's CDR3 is CASSLAGTSGYNEQFF. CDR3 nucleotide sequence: TGTGCCAGCAGCTTAGCCGGGACTAGCGGATACAATGAGCAGTTCTTC.

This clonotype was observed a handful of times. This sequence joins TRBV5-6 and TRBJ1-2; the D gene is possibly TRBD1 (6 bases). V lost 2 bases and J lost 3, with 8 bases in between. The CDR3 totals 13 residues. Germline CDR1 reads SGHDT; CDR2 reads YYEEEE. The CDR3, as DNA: TGTGCCAGCAGCTTCCAGGGGCACTATGGCTACACCTTC. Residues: CASSFQGHYGYTF.

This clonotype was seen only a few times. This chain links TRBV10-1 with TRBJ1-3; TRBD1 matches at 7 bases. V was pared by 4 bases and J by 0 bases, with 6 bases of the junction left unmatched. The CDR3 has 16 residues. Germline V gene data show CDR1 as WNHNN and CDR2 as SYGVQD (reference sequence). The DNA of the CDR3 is TGCGCCAGCAGTGGGACTAGGACAGGCTCTGGAAACACCATATATTTT. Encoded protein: CASSGTRTGSGNTIYF.

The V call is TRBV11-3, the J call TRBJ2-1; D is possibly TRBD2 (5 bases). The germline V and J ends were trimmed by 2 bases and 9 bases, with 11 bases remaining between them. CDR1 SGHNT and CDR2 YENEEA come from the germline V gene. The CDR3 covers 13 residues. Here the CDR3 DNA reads TGTGCCAGCAGCTTACGGGGAGCGAGTGAGCAGTTCTTC. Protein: CASSLRGASEQFF.

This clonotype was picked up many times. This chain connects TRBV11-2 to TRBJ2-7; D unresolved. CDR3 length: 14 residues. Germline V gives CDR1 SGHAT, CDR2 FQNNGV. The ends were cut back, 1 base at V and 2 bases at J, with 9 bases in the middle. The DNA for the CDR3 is TGTGCCAGCAGCTTAGCGGGCCTGACCTACGAGCAGTACTTC. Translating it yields CASSLAGLTYEQYF.

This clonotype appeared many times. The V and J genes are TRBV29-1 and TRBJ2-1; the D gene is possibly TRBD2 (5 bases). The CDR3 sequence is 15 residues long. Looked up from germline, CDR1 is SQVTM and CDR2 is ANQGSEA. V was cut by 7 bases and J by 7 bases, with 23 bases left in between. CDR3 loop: CSAKAGSDGRNEQFF. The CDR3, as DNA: TGCAGCGCCAAAGCAGGTAGCGACGGACGAAATGAGCAGTTCTTC.

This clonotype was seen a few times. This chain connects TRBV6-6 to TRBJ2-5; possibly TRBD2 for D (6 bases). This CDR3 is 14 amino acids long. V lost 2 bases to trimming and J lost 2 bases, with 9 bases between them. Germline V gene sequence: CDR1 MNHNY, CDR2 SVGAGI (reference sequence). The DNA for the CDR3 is TGTGCCAGCAGTTACCAGGGACTTCAAGAGACCCAGTACTTC. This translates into CASSYQGLQETQYF.

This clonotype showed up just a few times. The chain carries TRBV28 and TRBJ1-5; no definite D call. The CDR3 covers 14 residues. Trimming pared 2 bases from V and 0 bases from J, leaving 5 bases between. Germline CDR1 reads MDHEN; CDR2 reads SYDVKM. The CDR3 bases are TGTGCCAGCAGTTTAACCTATAGCAATCAGCCCCAGCATTTT. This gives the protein CASSLTYSNQPQHF.

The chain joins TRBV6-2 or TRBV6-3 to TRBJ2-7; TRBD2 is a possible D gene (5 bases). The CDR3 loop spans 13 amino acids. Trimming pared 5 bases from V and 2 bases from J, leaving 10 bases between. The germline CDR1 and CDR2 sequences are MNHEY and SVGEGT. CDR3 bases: TGTGCCAGCAGTCGGACTCTGGCCTACGAGCAGTACTTC. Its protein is CASSRTLAYEQYF.

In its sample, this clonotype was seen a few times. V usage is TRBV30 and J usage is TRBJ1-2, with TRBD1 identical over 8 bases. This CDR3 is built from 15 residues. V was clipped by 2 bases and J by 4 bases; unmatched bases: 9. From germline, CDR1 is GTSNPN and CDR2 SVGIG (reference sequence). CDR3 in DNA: TGTGCCTGGAGTCCCCCGGACAGGGCTCTCTATGGCTACACCTTC. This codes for CAWSPPDRALYGYTF.

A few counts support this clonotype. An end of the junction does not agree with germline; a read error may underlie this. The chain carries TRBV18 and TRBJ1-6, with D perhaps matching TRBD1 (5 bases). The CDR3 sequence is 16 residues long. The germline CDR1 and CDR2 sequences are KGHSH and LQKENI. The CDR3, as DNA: TGTGCCAGCTCACCCGACGGGCCAGGGTCTAATTCACCCCTCCATTTT. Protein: CASSPDGPGSNSPLHF.

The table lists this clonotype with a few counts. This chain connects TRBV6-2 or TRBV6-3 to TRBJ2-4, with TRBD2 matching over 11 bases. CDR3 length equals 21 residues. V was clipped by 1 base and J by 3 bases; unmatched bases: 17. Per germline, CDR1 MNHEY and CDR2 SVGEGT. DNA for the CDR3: TGTGCCAGCAGTTACTTATCTAATAGCGGGAGGGTAAGATTCAGCAAAAACATTCAGTACTTC. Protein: CASSYLSNSGRVRFSKNIQYF.

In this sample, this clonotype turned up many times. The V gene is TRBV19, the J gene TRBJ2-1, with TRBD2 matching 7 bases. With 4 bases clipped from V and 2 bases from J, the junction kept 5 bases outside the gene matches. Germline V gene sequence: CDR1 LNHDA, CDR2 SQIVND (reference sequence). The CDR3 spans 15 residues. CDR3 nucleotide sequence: TGTGCCAGTAGTAGTGGGGGGAGGGCCTACAATGAGCAGTTCTTC. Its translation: CASSSGGRAYNEQFF.

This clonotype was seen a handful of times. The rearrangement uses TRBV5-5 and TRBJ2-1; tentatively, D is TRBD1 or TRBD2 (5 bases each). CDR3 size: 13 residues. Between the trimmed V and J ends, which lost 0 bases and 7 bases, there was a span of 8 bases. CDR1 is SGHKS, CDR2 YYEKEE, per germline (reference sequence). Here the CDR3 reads CASSLGGENEQFF. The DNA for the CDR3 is TGTGCCAGCAGCTTGGGAGGGGAGAATGAGCAGTTCTTC.

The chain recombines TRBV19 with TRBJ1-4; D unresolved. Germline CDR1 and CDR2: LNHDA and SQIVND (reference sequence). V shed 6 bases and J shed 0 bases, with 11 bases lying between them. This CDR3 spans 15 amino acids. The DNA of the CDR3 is TGTGCCAGTAGACTCAATTTAGCAACTAATGAAAAACTGTTTTTT. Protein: CASRLNLATNEKLFF.

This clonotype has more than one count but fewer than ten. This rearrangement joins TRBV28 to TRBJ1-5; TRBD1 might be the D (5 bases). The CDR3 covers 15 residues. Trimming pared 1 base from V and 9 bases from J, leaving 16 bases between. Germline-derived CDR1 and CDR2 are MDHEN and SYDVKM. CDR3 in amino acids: CASSLYDRRDPPQHF. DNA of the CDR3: TGTGCCAGCAGTTTATACGACAGACGGGATCCGCCCCAGCATTTT.

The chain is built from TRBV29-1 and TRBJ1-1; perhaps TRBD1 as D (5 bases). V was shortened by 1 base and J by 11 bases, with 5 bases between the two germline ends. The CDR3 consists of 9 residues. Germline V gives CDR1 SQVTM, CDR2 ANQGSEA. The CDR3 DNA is TGCAGCGTTGAAGGGGGGGCTTTCTTT. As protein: CSVEGGAFF.

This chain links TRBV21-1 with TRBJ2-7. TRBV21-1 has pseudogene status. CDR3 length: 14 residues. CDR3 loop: CASSKLDGAYEQYF. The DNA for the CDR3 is TGTGCCAGCAGCAAATTGGACGGAGCCTACGAGCAGTACTTC.

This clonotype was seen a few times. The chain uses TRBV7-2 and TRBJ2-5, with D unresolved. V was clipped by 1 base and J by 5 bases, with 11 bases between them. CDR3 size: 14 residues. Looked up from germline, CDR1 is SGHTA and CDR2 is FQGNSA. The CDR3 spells CASSLGTLEETQYF. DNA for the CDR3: TGTGCCAGCAGCTTAGGGACCTTGGAGGAGACCCAGTACTTC.

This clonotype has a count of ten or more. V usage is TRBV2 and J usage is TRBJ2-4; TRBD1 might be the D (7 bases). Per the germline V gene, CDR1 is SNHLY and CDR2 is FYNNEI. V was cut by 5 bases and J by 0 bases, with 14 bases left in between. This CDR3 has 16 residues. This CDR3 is CASSSGGQGAKNIQYF. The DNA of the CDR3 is TGTGCCAGCAGTTCAGGGGGGCAGGGAGCCAAAAACATTCAGTACTTC.

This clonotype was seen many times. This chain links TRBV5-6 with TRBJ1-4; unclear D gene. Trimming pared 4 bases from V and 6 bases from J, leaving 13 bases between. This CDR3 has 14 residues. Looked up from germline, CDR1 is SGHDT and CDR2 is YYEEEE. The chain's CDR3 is CASSPAGRYEKLFF. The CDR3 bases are TGTGCCAGCAGCCCCGCCGGACGCTATGAAAAACTGTTTTTT.

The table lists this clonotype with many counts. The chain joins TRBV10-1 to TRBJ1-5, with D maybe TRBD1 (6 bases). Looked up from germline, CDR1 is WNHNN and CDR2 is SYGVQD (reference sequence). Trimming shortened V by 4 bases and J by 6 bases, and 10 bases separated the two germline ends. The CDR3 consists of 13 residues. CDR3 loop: CASSVEGVQPQHF. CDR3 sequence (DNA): TGCGCCAGCAGTGTGGAGGGGGTTCAGCCCCAGCATTTT.

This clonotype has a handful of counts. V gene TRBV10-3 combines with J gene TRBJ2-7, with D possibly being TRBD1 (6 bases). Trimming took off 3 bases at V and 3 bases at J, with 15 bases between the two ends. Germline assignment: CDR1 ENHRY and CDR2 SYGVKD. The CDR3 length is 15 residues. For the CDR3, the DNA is TGTGCCATCAGTGACCCGGGACACCCGCTCTACGAGCAGTACTTC. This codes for CAISDPGHPLYEQYF.